This T cell receptor beta chain was observed in a study of shared T cell receptors in the human thymus. The CDR3 length is 16 residues. J lost 4 bases, V lost 4 bases, and 9 bases had no gene match. Germline assignment: CDR1 MGHRA and CDR2 YSYEKL. This table comes from immunoSEQ multiplex PCR, and its TCRdb copy is limited to in-frame clones, with some not included. The sample includes 500,000 to 750,000 clones, around 89% of them seen just once. These data were also filed under a second study, of human thymus T cells. That publication notes: Infants, healthy and Finnish, who were having corrective surgery for congenital heart defects served as donors. Corrective heart surgery yielded resections, and these provided the thymus tissue. Among unrelated individuals, related research reported thymic repertoires that overlapped highly.

The sequenced sample consisted of thymocytes. The chain couples TRBV4-1 to TRBJ1-4, with TRBD1 matching over 7 bases. The receptor was isolated from a boy under three years old with a congenital heart defect. DNA of the CDR3: TGCGCCAGCAGCCTCTCACAGGGGTCTCTTAATGAAAAACTGTTTTTT. This sequence encodes CASSLSQGSLNEKLFF.